The clone carrying this T cell receptor beta chain was found once. Its target is not known. CDR3 length: 13 residues. V shed 3 bases and J shed 4 bases, with 9 bases lying between them. This sample is drawn from a study of T cell responses to AZD1222 COVID-19 vaccine. Overall study results and limits: Only after the peak T cell response were repertoires sampled. Females made up more of the donors, who were largely white British, and clonal diversity may have come out too low. Only five or six individuals given AZD1222 were seropositive at baseline. Researchers report vaccine-associated CD4 TCRs spanning spike, with dominance at 160-218 and 743-854.

Assay: immunoSEQ multiplex PCR; the TCRdb copy retains only in-frame clones and omits some. The sample lists approximately 150,000 clones; approximately 94% were seen once. The sequence was collected from an adult in good health. The sample was peripheral blood, taken on day 0 of AZD1222 vaccination. The J gene is TRBJ1-2, the V gene TRBV12-3 or TRBV12-4, with D unclear. CDR3 in amino acids: CASSLSGFYGYTF. The CDR3 nucleotides read TGTGCCAGCAGTTTGTCGGGCTTCTATGGCTACACCTTC.